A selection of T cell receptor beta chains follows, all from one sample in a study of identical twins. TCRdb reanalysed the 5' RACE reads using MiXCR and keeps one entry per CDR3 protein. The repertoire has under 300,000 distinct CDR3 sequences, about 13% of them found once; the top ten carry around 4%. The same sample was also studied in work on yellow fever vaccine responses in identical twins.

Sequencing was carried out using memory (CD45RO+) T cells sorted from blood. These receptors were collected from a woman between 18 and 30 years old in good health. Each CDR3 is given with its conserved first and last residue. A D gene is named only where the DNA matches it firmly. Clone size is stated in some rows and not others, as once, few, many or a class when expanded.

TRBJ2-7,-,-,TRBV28,TGTGCCAGCAGTTTAGCTAACAGGGCCGACTACGAGCAGTACTTC,CASSLANRADYEQYF
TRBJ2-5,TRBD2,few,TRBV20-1,TGCAGTGCATTGGGACTAGCGGGAGAGACCCAGTACTTC,CSALGLAGETQYF
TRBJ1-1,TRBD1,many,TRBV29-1,TGCAGCGTCCGACAGGGACAGAACACTGAAGCTTTCTTT,CSVRQGQNTEAFF
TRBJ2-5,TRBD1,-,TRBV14,TGTGCCAGCAGCCAAGCCGACAGGGGGTTTGAGACCCAGTACTTC,CASSQADRGFETQYF
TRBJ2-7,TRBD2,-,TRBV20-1,TGCAGTGCTAGACTAGCGGGAGTATCCTACGAGCAGTACTTC,CSARLAGVSYEQYF
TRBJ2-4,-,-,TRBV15,TGTGCCACCAGCAGAGGGTCGGACAGAAACATTCAGTACTTC,CATSRGSDRNIQYF
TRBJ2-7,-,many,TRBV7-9,TGTGCCAGCAGCTTCACACTCTACGAGCAGTACTTC,CASSFTLYEQYF
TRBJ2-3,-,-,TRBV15,TGTGCCACCAGCAGAGAATACCTCAGCGACACAGATACGCAGTATTTT,CATSREYLSDTDTQYF
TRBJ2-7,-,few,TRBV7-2,TGTGCCAGCAGCCTTAGGCGAGGGCCCGACGAGCAGTACTTC,CASSLRRGPDEQYF
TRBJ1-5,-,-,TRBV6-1,TGTGCCAGCAGAGAACGGGGGGTATGGAATCAGCCCCAGCATTTT,CASRERGVWNQPQHF
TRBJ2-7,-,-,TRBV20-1,TGCAGTGCCGGAGGAACGGGCAGGCCCGGCGAGCAGTACTTC,CSAGGTGRPGEQYF
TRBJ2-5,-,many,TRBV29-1,TGCAGCGAAGCGGACGGTCCAGAGACCCAGTACTTC,CSEADGPETQYF
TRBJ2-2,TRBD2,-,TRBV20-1,TGCAGTGCAGCCGGCGGGAGTTACACCGGGGAGCTGTTTTTT,CSAAGGSYTGELFF
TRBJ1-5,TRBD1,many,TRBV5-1,TGCGCCAGCAGCTTAGATCCGGGACAGGGAAATCAGCCCCAGCATTTT,CASSLDPGQGNQPQHF
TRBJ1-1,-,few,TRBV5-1,TGCGCCAGCAGCTTGGCCTCGGGGGTGGAAGCTTTCTTT,CASSLASGVEAFF
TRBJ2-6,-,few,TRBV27,TGTGCCAGCAGTAAGGCTGGGGTGTGGGGGGCCAACGTCCTGACTTTC,CASSKAGVWGANVLTF
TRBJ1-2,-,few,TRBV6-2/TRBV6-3,TGTGCCAGCACGGGGGAGACTAACTATGGCTACACCTTC,CASTGETNYGYTF
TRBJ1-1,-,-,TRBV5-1,TGCGCCAGCGGACCATTGGGGGACACTGAAGCTTTCTTT,CASGPLGDTEAFF
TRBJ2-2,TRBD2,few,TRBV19,TGTGCCAGTAGTATTCAGCTAGCGGGAAAGACCGGGGAGCTGTTTTTT,CASSIQLAGKTGELFF
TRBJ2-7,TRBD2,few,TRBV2,TGTGCCAGCACTTACGGGAGGGCTATCTACGAGCAGTACTTC,CASTYGRAIYEQYF
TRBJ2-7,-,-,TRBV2,TGTGCCAGCAGACCGACAGGTCATACCTACGAGCAGTACTTC,CASRPTGHTYEQYF